The 2 T cell receptor beta chains below come from one sample, sequenced in a study of blood T cell repertoires in COVID-19. The data were produced by immunoSEQ multiplex PCR, yet TCRdb's version contains in-frame clones alone and is incomplete. The sample lists fewer than 350,000 clones, roughly 85% occurring once. Source material: PBMCs or T cells enriched from blood (not recorded which). The receptors here all came from a woman aged 45-65 years who had recovered from COVID-19.

The rearrangement uses TRBV2 and TRBJ2-2; tentative D call: TRBD2 (7 bases). The V gene's germline CDR1 is SNHLY and CDR2 FYNNEI. Trimming removed 6 bases from V and 0 bases from J, with 14 bases in between. This CDR3 has 16 amino acids. The CDR3 region has the DNA TGTGCCAGCAGCGGGGGGCAGAGTACGAACACCGGGGAGCTGTTTTTT. Protein: CASSGGQSTNTGELFF.

The chain employs TRBV6-1 and TRBJ2-1; D unresolved. CDR3 length: 12 amino acids. The V end lost 6 bases, the J end lost 6 bases, and 9 bases lay between the germline ends. Germline CDR1 MNHNS, CDR2 SASEGT. As DNA, the CDR3 is TGTGCCAGCAGAACGAGTCCCAATGAGCAGTTCTTC. It translates to CASRTSPNEQFF.